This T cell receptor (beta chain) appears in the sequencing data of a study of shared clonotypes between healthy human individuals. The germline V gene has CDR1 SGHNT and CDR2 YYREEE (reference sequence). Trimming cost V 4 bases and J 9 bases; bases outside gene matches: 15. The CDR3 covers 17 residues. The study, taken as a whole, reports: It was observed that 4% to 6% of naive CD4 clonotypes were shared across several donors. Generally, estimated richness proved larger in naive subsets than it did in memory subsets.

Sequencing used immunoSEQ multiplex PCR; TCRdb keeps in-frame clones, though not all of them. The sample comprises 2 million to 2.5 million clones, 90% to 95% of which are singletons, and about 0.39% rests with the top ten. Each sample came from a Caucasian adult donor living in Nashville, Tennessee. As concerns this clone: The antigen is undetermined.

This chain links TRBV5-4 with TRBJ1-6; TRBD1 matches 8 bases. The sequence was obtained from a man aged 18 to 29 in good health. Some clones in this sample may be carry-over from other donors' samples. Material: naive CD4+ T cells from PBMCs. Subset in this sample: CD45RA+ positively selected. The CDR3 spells CASSPPLRGRGASPLHF. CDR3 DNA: TGTGCCAGCAGCCCACCACTCAGGGGGCGCGGAGCTTCACCCCTCCACTTT.